This record concerns one T cell receptor beta chain sequence. V gave up 7 bases and J gave up 1 base; unmatched junction bases: 8. The CDR3 spans 16 residues. CDR1 and CDR2 (germline): MGHRA, YSYEKL. Clones were sequenced by immunoSEQ multiplex PCR, and TCRdb holds only the in-frame ones, with some missing. Found here are under 300,000 clones, around 88% of them singletons; the top ten hold under 2.5%. This sample stems from a study of blood T cell repertoires in COVID-19. Sequencing input: PBMCs or T cells enriched from blood (not recorded which). The chain links TRBV4-1 to TRBJ2-3, with 10 nucleotides matching TRBD2. The TCR comes from a woman in her thirties or forties with acute COVID-19. The CDR3 DNA reads TGCGCCAGCAAACAACTAGCGGGGTACCGCACAGATACGCAGTATTTT. It encodes CASKQLAGYRTDTQYF.